The 10 T cell receptor beta chains below come from one sample, sequenced in a study of blood T cell repertoires in COVID-19. Only in-frame clones appear in the TCRdb table, and some are missing; sequencing was by immunoSEQ multiplex PCR. The sample has about 160,000 clones; about 81% are singletons. Sequenced: peripheral blood. The receptors originated from a woman older than 75 with acute or convalescent COVID-19.

This clone was observed once. The rearrangement uses TRBV29-1 and TRBJ2-5; D perhaps matches TRBD2 (6 bases). CDR1 is SQVTM and CDR2 is ANQGSEA in the germline V gene. V gave up 6 bases and J gave up 2 bases, with 22 bases separating them. The CDR3 loop spans 16 amino acids. CDR3 nucleotide sequence: TGCAGCGTCGCTGTGTTTGGGGGGTCGTCTCAAGAGACCCAGTACTTC. It translates to CSVAVFGGSSQETQYF. Using reference TRBV29-1 and TRBJ2-5 for the parts outside the CDR3, the full variable domain is SAVISQKPSRDICQRGTSLTIQCQVDSQVTMMFWYRQQPGQSLTLIATANQGSEATYESGFVIDKFPISRPNLTFSTLTVSNMSPEDSSIYLCSVAVFGGSSQETQYFGPGTRLLVL.

The rearrangement links TRBV3-1 (or the pseudogene TRBV3-2) to TRBJ2-3; D is unresolved. Germline CDR1 and CDR2: LGHDT and YNNKEL (reference sequence). This CDR3 has 12 amino acids. V was shortened by 3 bases and J by 6 bases, with 7 bases between the two germline ends. The CDR3 protein is CASSHSFDTQYF. Here the CDR3 DNA reads TGTGCCAGCAGCCATAGCTTCGATACGCAGTATTTT.

This rearrangement joins TRBV2 to TRBJ2-4; TRBD1 matches at 8 bases. Germline V gene data show CDR1 as SNHLY and CDR2 as FYNNEI. This CDR3 is 14 amino acids long. The V and J ends lost 3 bases and 7 bases, in that order; junction bases with no gene match: 5. For the CDR3, the DNA is TGTGCCAGCAGTGAGTCAGGGGGCATGAACATTCAGTACTTC. This gives the protein CASSESGGMNIQYF.

The rearrangement joins TRBV19 to TRBJ2-3, with 7 positions matching TRBD1. Germline V CDR1 and CDR2: LNHDA, SQIVND (reference sequence). Losses at the gene ends were 3 bases for V and 0 bases for J; bases not matched to a gene: 3. This CDR3 has 15 residues. The CDR3 DNA sequence: TGTGCCAGTAGTATGGACAGGACTAGCACAGATACGCAGTATTTT. It is translated as CASSMDRTSTDTQYF.

V usage is TRBV7-2 and J usage is TRBJ2-1; TRBD2 might be the D (6 bases). V was shortened by 4 bases and J by 10 bases, with 11 bases between the two germline ends. Per the germline V gene, CDR1 is SGHTA and CDR2 is FQGNSA. This CDR3 is built from 12 residues. CDR3 amino acids: CASSSTRGEQFF. CDR3 sequence (DNA): TGTGCCAGCAGCTCGACTAGAGGAGAGCAGTTCTTC.

This clone was recorded once. The chain recombines TRBV9 with TRBJ1-3; D possibly corresponds to TRBD1 (5 bases). Germline loops: CDR1 SGDLS, CDR2 YYNGEE. CDR3 length equals 18 residues. Trimming took 2 bases from V and 2 from J, leaving 20 bases between them. The CDR3, as DNA: TGTGCCAGCAGCGTGAGCCCCCCAGGGTTAGGGGCTGGAAACACCATATATTTT. Its protein is CASSVSPPGLGAGNTIYF.

The chain is built from TRBV5-1 and TRBJ1-6, with TRBD1 identical over 7 bases. CDR3 length: 15 residues. Germline V CDR1 and CDR2: SGHRS, YFSETQ. The V and J ends lost 4 bases and 5 bases, in that order; junction bases with no gene match: 6. The CDR3 sequence: CASSLTGADNSPLHF. The CDR3, as DNA: TGCGCCAGCAGCCTTACAGGGGCTGATAATTCACCCCTCCACTTT. The full variable domain, its missing parts supplied by reference TRBV5-1 and TRBJ1-6, is KAGVTQTPRYLIKTRGQQVTLSCSPISGHRSVSWYQQTPGQGLQFLFEYFSETQRNKGNFPGRFSGRQFSNSRSEMNVSTLELGDSALYLCASSLTGADNSPLHFGNGTRLTVT.

The chain couples TRBV25-1 to TRBJ1-6, with 7 bases aligning to TRBD1. V was pared by 3 bases and J by 7 bases, with 9 bases of the junction left unmatched. CDR1 and CDR2 from the germline V gene are MGHDK and SYGVNS. CDR3 size: 16 residues. Here the CDR3 DNA reads TGTGCCAGCAGTGACTACGCTTTGGGACAGAATTCACCCCTCCACTTT. Encoded protein: CASSDYALGQNSPLHF.

About this clone: The junction differs from germline at one of its ends, possibly a read error. This chain connects TRBV11-2 to TRBJ2-7; D may be TRBD1 (6 bases). The CDR3 is 15 amino acids. CDR1 and CDR2 from the germline V gene are SGHAT and FQNNGV. CDR3 in amino acids: CASSLAGARSSEQYF. The CDR3 DNA follows: TGTGCCAGCAGCTTAGCAGGGGCCCGTTCCTCCGAGCAGTACTTC.

The gene calls are TRBV28 and TRBJ1-1, with a tentative D call TRBD1 (5 bases). CDR1 and CDR2 from the germline V gene are MDHEN and SYDVKM. The CDR3 runs to 13 residues. Trimming cost V 7 bases and J 8 bases, with 17 bases left between them. CDR3 region: CASTLRDQGEAFF. The CDR3 DNA reads TGTGCCAGCACCCTCCGAGACCAGGGCGAAGCTTTCTTT.